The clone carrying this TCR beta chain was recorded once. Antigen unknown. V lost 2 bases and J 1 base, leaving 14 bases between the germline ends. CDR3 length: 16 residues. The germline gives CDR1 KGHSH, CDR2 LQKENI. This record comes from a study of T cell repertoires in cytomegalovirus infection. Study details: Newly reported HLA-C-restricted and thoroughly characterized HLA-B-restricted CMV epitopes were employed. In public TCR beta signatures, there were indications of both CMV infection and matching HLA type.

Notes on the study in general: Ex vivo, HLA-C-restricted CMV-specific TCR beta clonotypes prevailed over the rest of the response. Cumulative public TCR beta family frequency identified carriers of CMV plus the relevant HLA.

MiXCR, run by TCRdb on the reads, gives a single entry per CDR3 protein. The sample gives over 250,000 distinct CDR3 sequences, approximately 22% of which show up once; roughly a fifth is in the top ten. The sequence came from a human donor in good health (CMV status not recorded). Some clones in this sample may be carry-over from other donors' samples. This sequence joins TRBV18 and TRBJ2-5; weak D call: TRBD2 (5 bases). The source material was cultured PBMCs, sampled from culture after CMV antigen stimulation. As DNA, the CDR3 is TGTGCCAGCTCACCAGGGCTAGCTCGCGGCCAAGAGACCCAGTACTTC. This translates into CASSPGLARGQETQYF. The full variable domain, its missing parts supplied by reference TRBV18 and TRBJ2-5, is NAGVMQNPRHLVRRRGQEARLRCSPMKGHSHVYWYRQLPEEGLKFMVYLQKENIIDESGMPKERFSAEFPKEGPSILRIQQVVRGDSAAYFCASSPGLARGQETQYFGPGTRLLVL.